This T cell receptor beta chain was identified during a study of blood T cell repertoires in COVID-19. In the study overall: Sample material is recorded as cDNA or gDNA derived from T cells, B-cell-depleted T cells, or PBMCs.

CDR1 and CDR2 from the germline V gene are WNHNN and SYGVQD (reference sequence). This CDR3 comprises 16 residues. V lost 2 bases and J lost 6; bases outside the gene matches: 9. Per the authors' pipeline: How many nucleated cells were present was estimated from reference gene primer amplification. Only in-frame clones appear in the TCRdb table, and some are missing; sequencing was by immunoSEQ multiplex PCR. V and J calls and clone size are as listed in that table; D and trimming were resolved from the DNA. Of fewer than 200,000 clones detected, around 85% appear once; the ten largest clones hold about 9.4%.

The chain couples TRBV10-1 to TRBJ2-3; the match to TRBD1 covers 9 bases. The sample comprised peripheral blood. The origin of this receptor is a woman at least 80 years old with acute or convalescent COVID-19. CDR3 sequence: CASSEPGQGLPDTQYF. The CDR3 nucleotides are TGCGCCAGCAGTGAGCCGGGACAGGGATTACCTGATACGCAGTATTTT.